This entry describes one T cell receptor (beta chain). The antigen is unknown. Sequencing involved patients with CD8+CD57+ cell expansion previously shown by flow cytometry. Sampling of blood occurred while the patients had still received no therapy. The CDR3 is 16 amino acids. CDR1 is KGHDR and CDR2 is SFDVKD in the germline V gene. Genomic DNA was employed as the template in profiling TCR beta VDJ and CDR3. TCRdb passed the reads through MiXCR, listing each CDR3 protein once. This repertoire shows roughly 150,000 distinct CDR3 sequences, less than 60% found once; its top ten account for 3% to 4%. The data belong to a study of CD8+CD57+ T cells in acquired aplastic anemia. Study summary: Yields of DNA that came from sorted CD4+ and CD8+ cells averaged roughly 3.2 ug. Points from the study as a whole: The same twenty-nine CD8+ CDR3 sequences occurred in patients and in controls. A significant difference in CD8+ Simpson's diversity between patients and controls was not found.

The sample comprised sorted CD4+, CD8+, or CD8+CD57+ T cells (not recorded which) from PBMCs. The receptor was isolated from a human donor with aplastic anemia. This chain uses TRBV24-1 with TRBJ2-7, with 7 bases aligning to TRBD2. The J call may be mistaken, given a closer DNA end match to TRBJ2-1. In nucleotides, the CDR3 is TGTGCCACCAGTGAGTCAGGAACCCGGACTAGCAATGAGCAGTTCTTC. The encoded protein is CATSESGTRTSNEQFF.